These 2 T cell receptor beta chains share one sample of origin, sequenced in a study of T cell repertoires in cytomegalovirus infection. TCRdb redid the calling of the reads with MiXCR, one entry per CDR3 protein. This table has 290,000 or so distinct CDR3 sequences, about 8.8% appearing once. The sample comprised PBMCs. Source of these receptors: a human donor in good health (CMV status not recorded). Some clones in this sample may be carry-over from other donors' samples.

This clonotype was seen repeatedly, ten times or more. V is TRBV4-3 and J is TRBJ1-2; 7 positions match TRBD1. The junction had 10 bases not matched to a gene; V was cut back by 2 bases and J by 4 bases. CDR3 length: 16 residues. Germline CDR1 is LGHNA and CDR2 is YSLEER. The DNA of the CDR3 is TGCGCCAGCAGCCAACTTATTTACGGGACAGCCTATGGCTACACCTTC. Its protein is CASSQLIYGTAYGYTF.

This clonotype was seen ten or more times. The V gene is TRBV6-5, the J gene TRBJ2-1; 9 nucleotides match TRBD1. The CDR3 covers 15 residues. The V segment lost 0 bases and the J segment 5 bases; nucleotides outside the gene matches: 2. Germline V lookup: CDR1 MNHEY, CDR2 SVGAGI. Here the CDR3 DNA reads TGTGCCAGCAGTTACTCGACAGGGGGAAACAATGAGCAGTTCTTC. This gives the protein CASSYSTGGNNEQFF.